This T cell receptor (beta chain) was captured by sequencing in a study of cytomegalovirus exposure and HLA in healthy donors. Study conclusions and caveats: A later analysis reportedly found that, within productive TCRs, an Asian-associated ancestry cluster had fewer N-insertions than the mean observed across the approximately 700 donors.

V was cut by 5 bases and J by 5 bases, with 18 bases left in between. CDR3 length equals 15 residues. Germline CDR1 is SGHAT and CDR2 is FQNNGV. In the PCR, 60 Vbeta and 13 Jbeta primers were used. Produced via immunoSEQ multiplex PCR; TCRdb's table is partial and in-frame only. Here the sample spans over 100,000 clones, 8.9% being singletons. There are a few counts of this clone. The antigen remains undetermined. Sample: PBMCs. The TCR sequence derives from a woman aged 35 to 49 in good health and CMV-seropositive. This sequence joins TRBV11-2 and TRBJ2-5; tentatively, D is TRBD2 (5 bases). The CDR3 region is CASSPILSGGETQYF. In nucleotides, the CDR3 is TGTGCCAGCAGCCCCATCCTATCGGGCGGGGAGACCCAGTACTTC.